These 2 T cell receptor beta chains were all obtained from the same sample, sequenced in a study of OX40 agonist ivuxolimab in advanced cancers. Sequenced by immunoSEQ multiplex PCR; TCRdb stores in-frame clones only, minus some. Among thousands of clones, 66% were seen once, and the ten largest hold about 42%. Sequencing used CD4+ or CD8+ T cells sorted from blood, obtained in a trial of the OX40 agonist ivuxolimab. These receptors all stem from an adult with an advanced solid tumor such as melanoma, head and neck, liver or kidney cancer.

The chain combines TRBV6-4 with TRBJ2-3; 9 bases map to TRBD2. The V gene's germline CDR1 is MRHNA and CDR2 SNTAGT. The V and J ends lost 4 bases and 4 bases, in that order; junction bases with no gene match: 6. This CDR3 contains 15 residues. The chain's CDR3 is CASSVAGGQSDTQYF. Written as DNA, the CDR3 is TGTGCCAGCAGTGTGGCGGGAGGGCAGTCAGATACGCAGTATTTT.

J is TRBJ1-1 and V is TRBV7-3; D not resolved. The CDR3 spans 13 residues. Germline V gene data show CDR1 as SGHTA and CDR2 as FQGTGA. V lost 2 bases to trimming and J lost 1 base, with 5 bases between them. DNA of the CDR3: TGTGCCAGCAGCTTAGCTGGGAACACTGAAGCTTTCTTT. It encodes CASSLAGNTEAFF.